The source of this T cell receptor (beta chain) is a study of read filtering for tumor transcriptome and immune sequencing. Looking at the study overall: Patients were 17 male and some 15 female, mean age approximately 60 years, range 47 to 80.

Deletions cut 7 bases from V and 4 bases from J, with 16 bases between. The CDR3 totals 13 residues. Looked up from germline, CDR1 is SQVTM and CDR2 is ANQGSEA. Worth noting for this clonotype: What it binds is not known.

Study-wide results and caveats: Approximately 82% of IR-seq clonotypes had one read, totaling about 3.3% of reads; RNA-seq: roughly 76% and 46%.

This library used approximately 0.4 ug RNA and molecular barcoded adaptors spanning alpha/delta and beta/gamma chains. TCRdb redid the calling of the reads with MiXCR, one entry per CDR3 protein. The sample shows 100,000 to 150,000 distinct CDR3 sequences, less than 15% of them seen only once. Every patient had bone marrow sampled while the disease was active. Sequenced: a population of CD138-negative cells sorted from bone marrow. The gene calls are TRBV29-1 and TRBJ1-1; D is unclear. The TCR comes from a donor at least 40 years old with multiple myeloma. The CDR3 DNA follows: TGCAGCGGGGAGGTAGTGTCGTTCACTGAAGCTTTCTTT. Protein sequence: CSGEVVSFTEAFF.